These 22 T cell receptor beta chains share one sample of origin, sequenced in a study of shared T cell receptors in the human thymus. Clones were sequenced by immunoSEQ multiplex PCR, and TCRdb holds only the in-frame ones, with some missing. The sample consists of hundreds of thousands of clones, approximately 87% of them appearing once. These same data were also listed under a study on human thymus T cells.

The sequenced sample was thymocytes. All receptors derive from a boy less than two years old with a congenital heart defect.

The V and J genes are TRBV5-1 and TRBJ1-6; 10 bases are shared with TRBD1. CDR1 is SGHRS, CDR2 YFSETQ, per germline. Unmatched junction bases numbered 5, after V lost 4 bases and J lost 7 bases. The CDR3 spans 15 residues. CDR3 nucleotide sequence: TGCGCCAGCAGCCTGTCGGGACAGGGGAATTCACCCCTCCACTTT. Translated: CASSLSGQGNSPLHF.

This chain links TRBV28 with TRBJ2-6; 7 nucleotides line up with TRBD1. Germline V gives CDR1 MDHEN, CDR2 SYDVKM. The CDR3 totals 15 residues. With 5 bases clipped from V and 3 bases from J, the junction kept 4 bases outside the gene matches. CDR3 DNA sequence: TGTGCCAGCAGTGCCGACAGGGTTGGGGCCAACGTCCTGACTTTC. Translation gives CASSADRVGANVLTF.

In this sample, this clone turned up a few times. The chain has TRBV5-6 and TRBJ1-3; TRBD1 might be the D (5 bases). Germline loops: CDR1 SGHDT, CDR2 YYEEEE. The CDR3 extends over 14 amino acids. Trimming cost V 5 bases and J 0 bases, with 9 bases left between them. Here the CDR3 DNA reads TGTGCCAGCAGTTCGGACATCTCTGGAAACACCATATATTTT. Translated: CASSSDISGNTIYF.

V is TRBV7-9 and J is TRBJ2-2; 11 bases fit TRBD2. CDR3 length equals 16 residues. Trimming cost V 4 bases and J 3 bases; bases outside gene matches: 4. CDR1 is SEHNR, CDR2 FQNEAQ, per germline (reference sequence). This chain's CDR3 is CASSCLAGGYTGELFF. CDR3 DNA: TGTGCCAGCAGCTGCCTAGCGGGGGGATACACCGGGGAGCTGTTTTTT. The full variable domain, in which reference TRBV7-9 and TRBJ2-2 provide the parts outside the CDR3, is DTGVSQNPRHKITKRGQNVTFRCDPISEHNRLYWYRQTLGQGPEFLTYFQNEAQLEKSRLLSDRFSAERPKGSFSTLEIQRTEQGDSAMYLCASSCLAGGYTGELFFGEGSRLTVL.

The CDR3 nucleotides are TGTGCCAGTAGTATAGATGGCGGAGGGGCTACAAGGTACGAGCAGTACTTC. It specifies CASSIDGGGATRYEQYF. The chain carries TRBV19 and TRBJ2-7; weak D call: TRBD2 (6 bases). The CDR3 covers 17 residues. In germline, CDR1 is LNHDA, CDR2 SQIVND (reference sequence). V lost 0 bases and J lost 4, with 19 bases in between.

The genes are TRBV6-5 and TRBJ2-5; 11 bases are a match to TRBD1. V trimming: 0 bases; J trimming: 4 bases; junction bases outside the gene matches: 4. The CDR3 length is 16 residues. Germline V gives CDR1 MNHEY, CDR2 SVGAGI. Here the CDR3 reads CASSYSGTGGRETQYF. CDR3 DNA sequence: TGTGCCAGCAGTTACTCCGGGACAGGGGGAAGAGAGACCCAGTACTTC.

The chain is built from TRBV11-3 and TRBJ2-5; D is uncertain. Germline-derived CDR1 and CDR2 are SGHNT and YENEEA. Trimming took off 0 bases at V and 2 bases at J, with 16 bases between the two ends. This CDR3 has 17 amino acids. The CDR3, as DNA: TGTGCCAGCAGCTTAGATCGGTTGAGCTCCATACAAGAGACCCAGTACTTC. Protein: CASSLDRLSSIQETQYF.

This clone was seen a few times. The chain is built from TRBV20-1 and TRBJ2-1; 7 nucleotides match TRBD2. Germline-derived CDR1 and CDR2 are DFQATT and SNEGSKA (reference sequence). The CDR3 extends over 11 amino acids. CDR3 protein: CTARGVDEQFF. CDR3 sequence (DNA): TGCACCGCCCGGGGGGTCGATGAGCAGTTCTTC.

The rearrangement links TRBV6-1 to TRBJ2-4; a possible D gene is TRBD2 (5 bases). The CDR3 contains 13 residues. The V gene lost 8 bases and the J gene lost 6 bases, with 14 bases spanning the gap. In germline, CDR1 is MNHNS, CDR2 SASEGT. The CDR3 protein is CASRSGEINIQYF. As DNA, the CDR3 is TGTGCCAGCCGTTCCGGGGAAATAAACATTCAGTACTTC.

This chain links TRBV5-1 with TRBJ1-1; TRBD1 aligns across 7 bases. The CDR3 length is 15 residues. Germline trimming cut 7 bases from V and 1 base from J; bases unmatched to any gene: 10. The germline V gene has CDR1 SGHRS and CDR2 YFSETQ. CDR3 coding DNA: TGCGCCAGCCAAAAACAGGGGAGCGGGAACACTGAAGCTTTCTTT. This codes for CASQKQGSGNTEAFF.

The chain couples TRBV19 to TRBJ2-3; D gene ambiguous. The V end lost 3 bases, the J end lost 4 bases, and 5 bases lay between the germline ends. Germline CDR1 LNHDA, CDR2 SQIVND (reference sequence). The length of the CDR3 is 12 residues. The CDR3 reads CASSIAADTQYF. CDR3 DNA: TGTGCCAGTAGTATTGCGGCAGATACGCAGTATTTT.

The chain recombines TRBV10-2 with TRBJ1-5; a possible D gene is TRBD1 (6 bases). The germline V gene has CDR1 WSHSY and CDR2 SAAADI. Trimming removed 6 bases from V and 4 bases from J, with 16 bases in between. The CDR3 is 15 amino acids. The chain's CDR3 is CASSAERGNNQPQHF. The CDR3, as DNA: TGCGCCAGCAGCGCTGAGAGGGGGAATAATCAGCCCCAGCATTTT.

This clone appeared a single time. This sequence joins TRBV5-6 and TRBJ2-2, with D perhaps matching TRBD2 (6 bases). With 6 bases removed from V and 2 bases from J, the gap between germline ends came to 14 bases. The CDR3 is 15 amino acids. The germline V gene has CDR1 SGHDT and CDR2 YYEEEE. CDR3 sequence reads: CASISLAVNTGELFF. The CDR3 DNA reads as TGTGCCAGCATCTCCTTAGCGGTTAACACCGGGGAGCTGTTTTTT.

The genes are TRBV4-2 and TRBJ2-2; D is unresolved. The V end was cut by 5 bases, the J end by 7 bases, with 5 bases between. The CDR3 contains 11 residues. Germline V gene data show CDR1 as LGHNA and CDR2 as YNFKEQ. The CDR3 protein is CASSANGELFF. DNA of the CDR3: TGTGCCAGCAGCGCGAACGGGGAGCTGTTTTTT.

This chain joins TRBV11-2 and TRBJ1-1; TRBD1 might be the D (6 bases). The V and J ends lost 4 bases and 6 bases respectively, with 18 bases between them. The germline V gene encodes CDR1 SGHAT and CDR2 FQNNGV. This CDR3 has 15 amino acids. This CDR3 reads CASSSGAWGSAEAFF. CDR3 bases: TGTGCCAGCAGCTCAGGGGCCTGGGGCTCAGCTGAAGCTTTCTTT.

The J gene is TRBJ1-6, the V gene TRBV7-9; possibly TRBD1 for D (5 bases). V was cut by 6 bases and J by 13 bases, with 13 bases left in between. Germline CDR1 reads SEHNR; CDR2 reads FQNEAQ (reference sequence). The CDR3 consists of 12 residues. The CDR3 DNA reads as TGTGCCAGCAGGACGACAGTTGGGCCCCTCCACTTT. Its protein is CASRTTVGPLHF.

This chain links TRBV10-3 with TRBJ2-2, with 8 bases matching TRBD2. V lost 7 bases, J lost 5 bases, and 3 bases stayed unmatched. The germline gives CDR1 ENHRY, CDR2 SYGVKD. This CDR3 spans 13 amino acids. The CDR3 nucleotides are TGTGCCATCATCGAGCGGGGGACCGGGGAGCTGTTTTTT. Protein: CAIIERGTGELFF.

The CDR3 protein is CASSPASGRAPGELFF. In DNA, the CDR3 is TGCGCCAGCAGCCCTGCTAGCGGGAGGGCCCCCGGGGAGCTGTTTTTT. The chain links TRBV4-1 to TRBJ2-2, with 12 positions matching TRBD2. The trim removed 4 bases at V and 6 bases at J, leaving 6 bases unmatched. The CDR3 runs to 16 residues. Germline assignment: CDR1 MGHRA and CDR2 YSYEKL.

The chain carries TRBV6-5 and TRBJ2-7, with 7 bases fitting TRBD1. The trim removed 7 bases at V and 1 base at J, leaving 4 bases unmatched. This CDR3 comprises 13 residues. Germline loops: CDR1 MNHEY, CDR2 SVGAGI. The CDR3 here is CASNQTGSYEQYF. Here the CDR3 DNA reads TGTGCCAGCAACCAGACAGGGTCCTACGAGCAGTACTTC.

This clone occurred once. The chain uses TRBV27 and TRBJ2-7; D is possibly TRBD1 (6 bases). V was cut by 3 bases and J by 2 bases, with 20 bases left in between. The CDR3 is 17 amino acids. CDR1 MNHEY and CDR2 SMNVEV come from the germline V gene (reference sequence). The CDR3 region has the DNA TGTGCCAGCAGTTTCGCCCGGACAGCGTCCCTGACCTACGAGCAGTACTTC. It is translated as CASSFARTASLTYEQYF.

The chain joins TRBV6-1 to TRBJ2-7, with D perhaps TRBD1 (7 bases). V was cut by 7 bases and J by 7 bases, with 20 bases left in between. Germline V gene sequence: CDR1 MNHNS, CDR2 SASEGT. The CDR3 is made up of 14 amino acids. DNA of the CDR3: TGTGCCAGCACTGGGCGCGGAGGGGGCACTGAGCAGTACTTC. As protein: CASTGRGGGTEQYF.

The chain uses TRBV5-6 and TRBJ2-4, with no clear D. Trimming left V 3 bases short and J 0 bases short, with 10 bases between. The germline CDR1 and CDR2 sequences are SGHDT and YYEEEE. The CDR3 has 15 amino acids. This CDR3 reads CASSSRSLAKNIQYF. For the CDR3, the DNA is TGTGCCAGCAGCTCCCGTTCACTAGCCAAAAACATTCAGTACTTC.